This T cell receptor beta chain was captured in a study of T cells in Graves' hyperthyroidism and ophthalmopathy (dated by TCRdb to about 2019). About the full investigation: Peripheral blood was collected at initial diagnosis, before any treatment. TCR V-J signatures able to tell the groups apart were searched for in a discovery cohort of 100 patients, of whom around 43 had Graves' ophthalmopathy and around 58 had stable Graves' hyperthyroidism. Prospective prediction of ophthalmopathy was tested in an independent validation cohort consisting of roughly 19 hyperthyroidism patients and more than 15 patients who later progressed to ophthalmopathy. The 80 to 100 discovery patients were randomly divided into training and test sets at a 7:3 ratio. In addition, the study compared T-cell repertoires in thyroid tissue and in blood from about 6 Graves' hyperthyroidism patients. After blood sampling, hyperthyroidism patients were treated with methimazole at a starting dose of 30 mg daily, and ophthalmopathy patients were treated with high-dose intravenous methylprednisolone. TCR Vbeta CDR3 sequencing of 140 or so peripheral blood samples (roughly 41 ophthalmopathy, 75 or so hyperthyroidism and about 17 progressor patients) is reported in the paper.

Amplification of TCR beta CDR3 regions was carried out from RNA transcripts. The TCR CDR3 was subjected to a first round of RT-PCR using the HTBI primer set and the Qiagen OneStep RT-PCR kit. The libraries were constructed in a second round of multiplex PCR and then size-selected and purified. Sequencing of the libraries was done on an Illumina HiSeq2000 using paired-end 100 bp reads. As for the original processing: SOAPnuke was used to process the raw data, removing reads that contained adapters or uncalled bases, had a mean Phred below 15, or lacked an exact match to the constant primer or identifier. High-quality paired reads were merged with COPE v1.2.5, and unique nucleotide sequences were defined as clonotypes. MiTCR v1.1 was used to align the clonotypes against IMGT TRBV, TRBD and TRBJ reference segments. The analysis was restricted to V-J combinations with a frequency above 0.0001, which together covered roughly 99% of the repertoires. A TCS score was defined as the ratio of F50 (clonal expansion) to E x V (chaos), with BLOSUM62-based TCRdist applied between CDR3 peptides within each V-J. Welch's t-statistics and random forest reduced several hundred V-J features to about 12, which were used in a naive Bayes classifier (R e1071). TCRdb itself trimmed the public reads at Q25 with fastp, ran MiXCR and retained productive beta chains. For every CDR3 protein sequence, its rows merge into one entry that carries the most common genes and DNA. None of the V and J calls come from the authors' own analysis; TCRdb made them. Across this sample there are hundreds of thousands of distinct CDR3 sequences, with approximately 13% seen only once. The leading ten clones occupy 34% of the sample.

This clonotype was recorded a few times. It has no known antigen specificity. No base quality information exists; no much larger clone differs at one position. General findings and caveats noted by the study authors: Ophthalmopathy was separated from stable hyperthyroidism by a 13 V-J signature model, with roughly 88% sensitivity and 81% to 83% specificity obtained in cross-validation and 80%/75% obtained in testing. In validation, the model predicted progression to ophthalmopathy with roughly 66% sensitivity and around 72% specificity, a median of approximately 6.5 months before onset. No statistical method was used to fix the sample size in advance, and group allocation was not hidden from the investigators. Most expanded thyroid clonotypes (frequency above 0.001) were also detected in blood, a finding suggesting that blood repertoires may reflect thyroid immune responses.

Ophthalmopathy patients had moderately to severely active disease, with a Clinical Activity Score of 3 or more, a NOSPECS grade of 4 or more, and a disease duration of less than 3 months. Any patient with an uncontrolled infection, another autoimmune disease, pregnancy or lactation was excluded. Diagnoses relied on clinical symptoms, serum thyroxine and TRAb, thyroid ultrasound and orbital computed tomography. PBMCs were isolated from about 9.2 ml of fresh peripheral blood by Ficoll-Paque density gradient centrifugation. Trizol reagent was used to extract total RNA, and RNA quality was then checked on an Agilent 2100 Bioanalyzer. The germline V end is reduced by 3 bases and the J end by 4 bases; junction bases left unmatched: 10. The germline V gene (reference sequence) sets CDR1 to GTSNPN and CDR2 to SVGIG. Including the terminal cysteine and phenylalanine, the CDR3 comprises 15 residues. Just CDR3 DNA is preserved here, 45 bases in frame from base 1.

Sequencing used blood. This receptor was taken from a woman aged 40 to 50 with Graves' ophthalmopathy. In this chain, TRBV30 is recombined with TRBJ2-3; 7 bases in between match TRBD2. The sequence in DNA is TGTGCCTGGAGCCCGGGTAGCGGGTGGGCAGATACGCAGTATTTT. Its protein product is CAWSPGSGWADTQYF.